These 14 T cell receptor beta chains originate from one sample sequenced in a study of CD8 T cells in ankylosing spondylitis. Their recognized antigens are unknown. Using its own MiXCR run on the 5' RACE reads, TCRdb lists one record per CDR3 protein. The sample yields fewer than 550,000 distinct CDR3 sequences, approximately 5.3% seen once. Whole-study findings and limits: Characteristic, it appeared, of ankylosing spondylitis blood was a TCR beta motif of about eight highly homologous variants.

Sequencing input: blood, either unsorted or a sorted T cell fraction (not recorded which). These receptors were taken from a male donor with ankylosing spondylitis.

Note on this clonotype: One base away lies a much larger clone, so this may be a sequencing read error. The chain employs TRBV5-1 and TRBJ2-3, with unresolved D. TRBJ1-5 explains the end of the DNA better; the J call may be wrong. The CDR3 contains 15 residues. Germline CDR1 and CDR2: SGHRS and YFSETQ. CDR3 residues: CASSGKAGSTDTQHF. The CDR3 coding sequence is TGCGCCAGCAGCGGAAAAGCGGGGAGTACAGATACGCAGCATTTT.

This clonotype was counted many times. The CDR3 spells CAISERLAGRGGETQYF. The CDR3 nucleotides are TGTGCCATCAGTGAGAGACTAGCGGGAAGGGGGGGAGAGACCCAGTACTTC. V gene TRBV10-3 combines with J gene TRBJ2-5; 11 nucleotides align to TRBD2. The CDR3 is made up of 17 amino acids. Germline CDR1 ENHRY, CDR2 SYGVKD. Trimming cost V 2 bases and J 4 bases; bases outside gene matches: 9.

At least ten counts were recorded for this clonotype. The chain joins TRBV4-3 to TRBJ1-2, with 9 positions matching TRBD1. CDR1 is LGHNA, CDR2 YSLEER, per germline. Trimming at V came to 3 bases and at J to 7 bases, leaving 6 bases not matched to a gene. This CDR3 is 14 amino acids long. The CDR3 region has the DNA TGCGCCAGCAGCCAGGGAGACAGGGGGGTTGGCTACACCTTC. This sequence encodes CASSQGDRGVGYTF.

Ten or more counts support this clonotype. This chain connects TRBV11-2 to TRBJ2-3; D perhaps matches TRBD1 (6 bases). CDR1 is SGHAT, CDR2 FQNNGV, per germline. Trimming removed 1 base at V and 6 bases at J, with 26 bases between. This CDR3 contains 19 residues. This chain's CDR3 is CASSLVRMQGRTPMDTQYF. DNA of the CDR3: TGTGCCAGCAGCTTAGTTAGGATGCAGGGGCGGACCCCGATGGATACGCAGTATTTT.

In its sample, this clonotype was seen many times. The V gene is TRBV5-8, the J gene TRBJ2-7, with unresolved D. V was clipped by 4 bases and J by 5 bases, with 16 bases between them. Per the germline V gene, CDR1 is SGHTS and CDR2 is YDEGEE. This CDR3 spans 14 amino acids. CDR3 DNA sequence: TGTGCCAGCAGCCCCACCGGTATTTGGGACGAGCAGTACTTC. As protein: CASSPTGIWDEQYF.

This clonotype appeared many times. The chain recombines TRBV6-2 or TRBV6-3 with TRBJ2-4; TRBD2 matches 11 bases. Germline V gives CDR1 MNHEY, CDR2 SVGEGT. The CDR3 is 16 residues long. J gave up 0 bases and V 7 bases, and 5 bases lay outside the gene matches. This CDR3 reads CASTRLAGLAKNIQYF. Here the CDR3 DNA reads TGTGCCAGCACTAGACTAGCGGGGCTAGCCAAAAACATTCAGTACTTC.

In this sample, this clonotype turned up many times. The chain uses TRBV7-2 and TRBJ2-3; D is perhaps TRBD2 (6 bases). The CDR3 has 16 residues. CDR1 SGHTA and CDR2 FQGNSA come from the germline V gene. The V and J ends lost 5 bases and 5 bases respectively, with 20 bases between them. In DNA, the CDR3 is TGTGCCAGCAGCCTCTTCTCGGGCGGGGCGGGAGATACGCAGTATTTT. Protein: CASSLFSGGAGDTQYF.

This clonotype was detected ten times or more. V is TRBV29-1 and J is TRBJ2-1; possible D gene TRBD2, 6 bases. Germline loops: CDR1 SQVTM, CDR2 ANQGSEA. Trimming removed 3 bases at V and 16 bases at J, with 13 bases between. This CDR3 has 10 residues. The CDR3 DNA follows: TGCAGCGTTGATCCGGGAGTACGATTCTTC. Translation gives CSVDPGVRFF.

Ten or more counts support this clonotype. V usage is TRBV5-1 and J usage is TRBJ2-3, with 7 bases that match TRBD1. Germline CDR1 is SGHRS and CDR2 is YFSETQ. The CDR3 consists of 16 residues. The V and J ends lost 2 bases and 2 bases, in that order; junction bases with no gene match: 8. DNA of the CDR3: TGCGCCAGCAGCTTCACAGGGGAGTTTTTCACAGATACGCAGTATTTT. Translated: CASSFTGEFFTDTQYF.

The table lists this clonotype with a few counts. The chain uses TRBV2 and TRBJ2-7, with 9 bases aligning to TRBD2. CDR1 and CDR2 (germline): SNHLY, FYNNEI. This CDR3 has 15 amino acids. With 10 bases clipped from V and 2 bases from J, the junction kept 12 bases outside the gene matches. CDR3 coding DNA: TGTGCCACCAGAACCTCGGCGGGGGGGACCTACGAGCAGTACTTC. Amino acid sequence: CATRTSAGGTYEQYF.

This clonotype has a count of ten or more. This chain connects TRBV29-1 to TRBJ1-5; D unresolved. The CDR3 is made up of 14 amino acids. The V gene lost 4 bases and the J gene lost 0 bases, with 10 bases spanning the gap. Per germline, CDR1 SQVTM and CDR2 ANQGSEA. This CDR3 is CSVAKGYSNQPQHF. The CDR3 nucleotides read TGCAGCGTTGCGAAGGGATATAGCAATCAGCCCCAGCATTTT.

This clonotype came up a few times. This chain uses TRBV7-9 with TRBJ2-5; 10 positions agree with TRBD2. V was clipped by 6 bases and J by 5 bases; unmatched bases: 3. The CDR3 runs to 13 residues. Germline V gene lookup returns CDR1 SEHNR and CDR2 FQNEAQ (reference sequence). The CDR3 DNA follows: TGTGCCAGCAGACTGACTAGCGGGGAGACCCAGTACTTC. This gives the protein CASRLTSGETQYF.

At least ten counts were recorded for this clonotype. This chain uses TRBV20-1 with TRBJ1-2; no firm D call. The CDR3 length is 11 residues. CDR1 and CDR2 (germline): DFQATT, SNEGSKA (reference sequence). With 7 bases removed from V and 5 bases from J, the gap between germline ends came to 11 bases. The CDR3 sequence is CSVPSEYGYTF. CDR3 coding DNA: TGCAGTGTCCCGTCCGAATATGGCTACACCTTC.

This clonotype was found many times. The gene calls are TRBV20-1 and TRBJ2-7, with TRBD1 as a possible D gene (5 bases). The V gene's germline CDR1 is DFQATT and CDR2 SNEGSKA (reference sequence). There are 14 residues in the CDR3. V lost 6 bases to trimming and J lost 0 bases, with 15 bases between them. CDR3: CSAPALTASYEQYF. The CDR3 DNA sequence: TGCAGTGCACCGGCACTGACAGCCTCCTACGAGCAGTACTTC.